The 9 T cell receptor beta chains below come from one sample, sequenced in a study of CD8+ T cells in alopecia areata. Sequencing used cDNA as its template, made by extracting RNA and reverse transcribing it. Sequencing used immunoSEQ multiplex PCR; TCRdb keeps in-frame clones, though not all of them. Among more than 95,000 clones, about 61% were seen once, and the ten largest hold just under 30%. As to treatment: oral pan-JAK inhibitor, 5-10 mg twice daily. Here the sequenced sample was CD8+ T cells sorted from blood, taken at week 4, from a patient treated with tofacitinib. The receptors shown here come from a human donor with alopecia areata.

The genes are TRBV5-1 and TRBJ2-3; D perhaps matches TRBD1 (7 bases). The length of the CDR3 is 15 residues. Per germline, CDR1 SGHRS and CDR2 YFSETQ. Trimming removed 2 bases from V and 0 bases from J, with 10 bases in between. CDR3 sequence reads: CASSFRGDSTDTQYF. In nucleotides, the CDR3 is TGCGCCAGCAGCTTCAGGGGGGATAGCACAGATACGCAGTATTTT.

The genes are TRBV7-9 and TRBJ1-2, with 8 positions matching TRBD1. Germline V gives CDR1 SEHNR, CDR2 FQNEAQ (reference sequence). The CDR3 runs 16 residues. The ends lost 1 base at V and 4 bases at J; junction bases unmatched: 8. The CDR3 loop reads CASSLGWAGGPYGYTF. CDR3 coding DNA: TGTGCCAGCAGCTTAGGATGGGCAGGGGGCCCCTATGGCTACACCTTC.

V and J are TRBV30 and TRBJ2-5; weak D call: TRBD1 (7 bases). Germline lookup yields CDR1 GTSNPN and CDR2 SVGIG (reference sequence). The V and J ends lost 0 bases and 4 bases respectively, with 15 bases between them. The CDR3 totals 15 residues. In DNA form, the CDR3 reads TGTGCCTGGAGTGTATTTAGGGGGCGGGGAGAGACCCAGTACTTC. This sequence encodes CAWSVFRGRGETQYF.

The rearrangement uses TRBV7-2 and TRBJ2-1; D unclear. CDR1 and CDR2 from the germline V gene are SGHTA and FQGNSA. The V end was cut by 1 base, the J end by 7 bases, with 8 bases between. CDR3 length equals 13 residues. DNA for the CDR3: TGTGCCAGCAGCTTAGTAGATGGAAATGAGCAGTTCTTC. Translated: CASSLVDGNEQFF.

In its sample, this clone was seen a few times. V usage is TRBV20-1 and J usage is TRBJ2-1, with D unresolved. This CDR3 comprises 11 residues. Trimming took 3 bases from V and 8 from J, leaving 8 bases between them. Germline V lookup: CDR1 DFQATT, CDR2 SNEGSKA (reference sequence). CDR3 DNA sequence: TGCAGTGCTAGTTCTGGGGATGAGCAGTTCTTC. This encodes CSASSGDEQFF.

The chain has TRBV28 and TRBJ1-5; D is undetermined. The CDR3 runs 14 residues. CDR1 and CDR2 from the germline V gene are MDHEN and SYDVKM. V was pared by 4 bases and J by 0 bases, with 7 bases between. CDR3 DNA sequence: TGTGCCAGCAGTTCCTCTATTAGCAATCAGCCCCAGCATTTT. It yields the protein CASSSSISNQPQHF.

This clone was counted between two and nine times. The chain is built from TRBV14 and TRBJ1-2, with D hard to call. The V gene's germline CDR1 is SGHDN and CDR2 FVKESK. The CDR3 is 13 amino acids. V gave up 3 bases and J gave up 5 bases, with 10 bases separating them. CDR3 in amino acids: CASSHDTIYGYTF. The CDR3 bases are TGTGCCAGCAGCCACGACACGATTTATGGCTACACCTTC.

The chain uses TRBV9 and TRBJ1-4; D gene unclear. The V end was cut by 0 bases, the J end by 13 bases, with 10 bases between. There are 12 residues in the CDR3. CDR1 and CDR2 (germline): SGDLS, YYNGEE. The CDR3 DNA sequence: TGTGCCAGCAGCGTAGATCAGAAGAGACTGTTTTTT. This sequence encodes CASSVDQKRLFF.

V and J are TRBV4-1 and TRBJ2-7, with D tentatively TRBD1 or TRBD2 (5 bases each). Trimming shortened V by 4 bases and J by 2 bases, and 15 bases separated the two germline ends. The CDR3 covers 15 residues. Per germline, CDR1 MGHRA and CDR2 YSYEKL. DNA of the CDR3: TGCGCCAGCAGCCCGTCCGGGACGGACCCCTACGAGCAGTACTTC. Translation gives CASSPSGTDPYEQYF.